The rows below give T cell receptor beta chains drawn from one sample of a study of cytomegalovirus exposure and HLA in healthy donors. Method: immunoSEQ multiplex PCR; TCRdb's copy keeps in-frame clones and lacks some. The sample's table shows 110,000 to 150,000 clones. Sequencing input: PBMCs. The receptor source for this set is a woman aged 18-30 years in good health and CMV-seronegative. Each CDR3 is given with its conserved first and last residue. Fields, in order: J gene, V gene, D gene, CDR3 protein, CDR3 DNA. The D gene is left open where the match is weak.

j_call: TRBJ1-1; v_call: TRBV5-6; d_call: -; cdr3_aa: CASSLAGGRDTEAFF; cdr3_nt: TGTGCCAGCAGCTTGGCCGGGGGTCGGGACACTGAAGCTTTCTTT
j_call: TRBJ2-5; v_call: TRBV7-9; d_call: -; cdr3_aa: CASSLFLETQYF; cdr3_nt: TGTGCCAGCAGCTTATTCCTGGAGACCCAGTACTTC
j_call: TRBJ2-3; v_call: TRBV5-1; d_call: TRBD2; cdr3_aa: CASSPGTSGSGTADTQYF; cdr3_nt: TGCGCCAGCAGTCCTGGGACTAGCGGGAGTGGAACGGCAGATACGCAGTATTTT
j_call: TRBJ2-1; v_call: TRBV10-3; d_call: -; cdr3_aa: CANSKNPRDNELNNEQFF; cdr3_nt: TGTGCCAACAGCAAAAACCCCCGGGACAATGAGCTAAACAATGAGCAGTTCTTC
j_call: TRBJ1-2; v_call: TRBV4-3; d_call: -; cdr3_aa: CASSQDEVSGYTF; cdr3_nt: TGCGCCAGCAGCCAAGACGAGGTTTCAGGCTACACCTTC
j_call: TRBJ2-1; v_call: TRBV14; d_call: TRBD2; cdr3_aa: CASSQGLGNEQFF; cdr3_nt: TGTGCCAGCAGCCAGGGACTAGGGAATGAGCAGTTCTTC
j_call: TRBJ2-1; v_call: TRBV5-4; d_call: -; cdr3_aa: CASSLEGSITYNEQFF; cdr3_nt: TGTGCCAGCAGCTTGGAAGGTAGCATCACCTACAATGAGCAGTTCTTC
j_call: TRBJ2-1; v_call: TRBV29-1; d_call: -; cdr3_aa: CSVSSGQGGGQFF; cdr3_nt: TGCAGCGTCAGTAGCGGGCAAGGGGGAGGGCAGTTCTTC
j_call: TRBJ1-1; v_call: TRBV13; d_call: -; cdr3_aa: CASSLVVPSLTGTEAFF; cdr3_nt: TGTGCCAGCAGCTTAGTGGTTCCGTCCCTGACGGGCACTGAAGCTTTCTTT
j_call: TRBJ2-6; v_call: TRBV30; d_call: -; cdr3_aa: CAWSVLSSGANVLTF; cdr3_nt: TGTGCCTGGAGTGTACTGAGCTCTGGGGCCAACGTCCTGACTTTC
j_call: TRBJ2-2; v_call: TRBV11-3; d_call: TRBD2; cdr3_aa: CASSLAVAGVWTGELFF; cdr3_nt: TGTGCCAGCAGCTTAGCGGTAGCGGGAGTTTGGACCGGGGAGCTGTTTTTT
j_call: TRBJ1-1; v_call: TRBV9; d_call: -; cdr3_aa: CASSGNPQDRRYKNTEAFF; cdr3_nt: TGTGCCAGCAGCGGAAACCCCCAAGACAGGCGATACAAGAACACTGAAGCTTTCTTT
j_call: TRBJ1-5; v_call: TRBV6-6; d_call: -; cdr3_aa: CASNGHISNQPQHF; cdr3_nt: TGTGCCAGCAACGGACATATTAGCAATCAGCCCCAGCATTTT
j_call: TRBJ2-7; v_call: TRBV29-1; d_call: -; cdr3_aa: CSVEVPSSREQYF; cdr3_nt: TGCAGCGTTGAAGTTCCGTCATCTCGGGAGCAGTACTTC
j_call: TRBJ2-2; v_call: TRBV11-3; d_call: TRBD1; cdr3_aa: CASSPGGRAGELFF; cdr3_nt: TGTGCCAGCAGTCCAGGGGGCAGAGCCGGGGAGCTGTTTTTT
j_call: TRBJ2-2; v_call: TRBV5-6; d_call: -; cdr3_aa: CASSFGTGNAGELFF; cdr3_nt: TGTGCCAGCAGTTTCGGTACAGGTAACGCCGGGGAGCTGTTTTTT
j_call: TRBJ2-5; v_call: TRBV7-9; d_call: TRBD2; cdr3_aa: CASSLGSGRAEETQYF; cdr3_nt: TGTGCCAGCAGCTTAGGTAGCGGGAGGGCGGAAGAGACCCAGTACTTC
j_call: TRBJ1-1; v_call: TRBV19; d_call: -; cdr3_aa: CASSSQGTTEAFF; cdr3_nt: TGTGCCAGTAGTAGCCAGGGGACCACTGAAGCTTTCTTT
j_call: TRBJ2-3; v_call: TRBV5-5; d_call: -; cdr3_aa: CASSLGTTGMSTDTQYF; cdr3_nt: TGTGCCAGCAGCTTAGGAACTACAGGGATGTCCACAGATACGCAGTATTTT
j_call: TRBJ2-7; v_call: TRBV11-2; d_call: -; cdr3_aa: CASSPLRGAREQYF; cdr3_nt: TGTGCCAGCAGCCCCCTCCGGGGGGCTCGCGAGCAGTACTTC
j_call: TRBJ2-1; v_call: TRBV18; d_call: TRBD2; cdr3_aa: CASSPNPRLAGNNEQFF; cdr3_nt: TGTGCCAGCTCACCGAACCCTAGACTAGCGGGGAACAATGAGCAGTTCTTC
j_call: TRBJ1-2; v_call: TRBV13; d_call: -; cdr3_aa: CASSFSGYGYTF; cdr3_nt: TGTGCCAGCAGCTTTAGCGGGTATGGCTACACCTTC
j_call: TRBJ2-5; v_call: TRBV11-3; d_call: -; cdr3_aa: CASSTGTLQETQYF; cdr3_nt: TGTGCCAGCAGCACTGGGACACTGCAAGAGACCCAGTACTTC
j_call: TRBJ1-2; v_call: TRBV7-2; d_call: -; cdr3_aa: CASSFPYQVRYGYTF; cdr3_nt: TGTGCCAGCAGCTTTCCGTATCAGGTCCGCTATGGCTACACCTTC
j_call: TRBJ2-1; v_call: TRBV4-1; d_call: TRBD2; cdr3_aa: CASSQGGSGINNEQFF; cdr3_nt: TGCGCCAGCAGCCAAGGGGGTAGCGGGATTAACAATGAGCAGTTCTTC
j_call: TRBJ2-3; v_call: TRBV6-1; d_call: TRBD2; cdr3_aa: CASSELAGADTQYF; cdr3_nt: TGTGCCAGCAGTGAACTAGCGGGAGCAGATACGCAGTATTTT
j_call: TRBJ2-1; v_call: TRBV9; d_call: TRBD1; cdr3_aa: CASSPPGQGYNEQFF; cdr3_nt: TGTGCCAGCAGCCCACCGGGACAGGGGTACAATGAGCAGTTCTTC
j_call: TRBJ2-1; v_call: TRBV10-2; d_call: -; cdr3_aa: CASSAWEAHNEQFF; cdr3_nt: TGCGCCAGCAGTGCGTGGGAGGCACACAATGAGCAGTTCTTC
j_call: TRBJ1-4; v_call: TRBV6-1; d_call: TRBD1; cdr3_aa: CASSRTTGGREKLFF; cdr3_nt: TGTGCCAGCAGCCGAACGACAGGGGGGAGGGAAAAACTGTTTTTT
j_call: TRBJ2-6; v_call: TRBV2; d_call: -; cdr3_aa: CASSELGSSGANVLTF; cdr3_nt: TGTGCCAGCAGTGAACTGGGCAGCTCTGGGGCCAACGTCCTGACTTTC
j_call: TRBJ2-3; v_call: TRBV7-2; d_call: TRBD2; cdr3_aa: CASSRVAGPSTDTQYF; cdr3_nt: TGTGCCAGCAGCCGGGTAGCGGGTCCAAGCACAGATACGCAGTATTTT
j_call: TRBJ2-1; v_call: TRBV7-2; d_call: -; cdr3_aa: CASSSRPQGSYNEQFF; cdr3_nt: TGTGCCAGCAGCTCAAGACCTCAGGGGTCCTACAATGAGCAGTTCTTC
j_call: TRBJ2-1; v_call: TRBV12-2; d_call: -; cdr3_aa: CASRLTPSGVCSSYNEQFF; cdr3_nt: TGTGCAAGTCGCTTAACTCCTAGCGGGGTCTGTAGCTCCTACAATGAGCAGTTCTTC
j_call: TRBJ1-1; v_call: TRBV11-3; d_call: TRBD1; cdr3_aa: CASSLTGESDTEAFF; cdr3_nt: TGTGCCAGCAGCTTAACAGGGGAGTCGGACACTGAAGCTTTCTTT